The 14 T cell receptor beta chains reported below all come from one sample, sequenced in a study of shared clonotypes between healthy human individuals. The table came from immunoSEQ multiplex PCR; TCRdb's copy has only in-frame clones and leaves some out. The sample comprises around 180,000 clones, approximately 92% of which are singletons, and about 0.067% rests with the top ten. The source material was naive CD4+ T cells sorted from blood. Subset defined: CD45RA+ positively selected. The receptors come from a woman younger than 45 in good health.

The CDR3 nucleotides are TGTGCCAGCAGTTTGATAGTATCCTACGAGCAGTACTTC. Its protein is CASSLIVSYEQYF. V gene TRBV27 combines with J gene TRBJ2-5; D remains unclear. The J call may be faulty, since TRBJ2-7 better matches the DNA end. Germline assignment: CDR1 MNHEY and CDR2 SMNVEV (reference sequence). The CDR3 length is 13 residues.

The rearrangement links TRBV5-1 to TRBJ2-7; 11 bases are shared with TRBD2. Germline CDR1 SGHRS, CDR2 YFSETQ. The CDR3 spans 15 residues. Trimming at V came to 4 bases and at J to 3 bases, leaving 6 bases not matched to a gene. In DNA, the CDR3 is TGCGCCAGCAGCCCGGGACTAGCGGATAACTACGAGCAGTACTTC. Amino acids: CASSPGLADNYEQYF.

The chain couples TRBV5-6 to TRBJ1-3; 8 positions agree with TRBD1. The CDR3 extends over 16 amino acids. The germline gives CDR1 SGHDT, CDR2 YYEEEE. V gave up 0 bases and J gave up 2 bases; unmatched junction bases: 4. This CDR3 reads CASSLAGGLTGNTIYF. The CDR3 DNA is TGTGCCAGCAGCTTGGCAGGGGGCCTAACTGGAAACACCATATATTTT. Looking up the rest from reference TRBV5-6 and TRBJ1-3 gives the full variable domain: DAGVTQSPTHLIKTRGQQVTLRCSPKSGHDTVSWYQQALGQGPQFIFQYYEEEERQRGNFPDRFSGHQFPNYSSELNVNALLLGDSALYLCASSLAGGLTGNTIYFGEGSWLTVV.

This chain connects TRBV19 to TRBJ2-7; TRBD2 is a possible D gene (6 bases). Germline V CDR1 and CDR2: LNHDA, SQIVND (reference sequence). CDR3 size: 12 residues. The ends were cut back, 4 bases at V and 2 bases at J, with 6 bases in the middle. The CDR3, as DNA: TGTGCCAGTAGTAGCGGGACCTACGAGCAGTACTTC. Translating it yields CASSSGTYEQYF.

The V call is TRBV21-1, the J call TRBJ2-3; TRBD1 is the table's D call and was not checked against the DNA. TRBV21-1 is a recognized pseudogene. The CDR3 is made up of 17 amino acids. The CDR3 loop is CASSNGGGTGGANTQYF. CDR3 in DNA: TGTGCCAGCAGCAATGGAGGCGGGACAGGGGGCGCAAATACGCAGTATTTT.

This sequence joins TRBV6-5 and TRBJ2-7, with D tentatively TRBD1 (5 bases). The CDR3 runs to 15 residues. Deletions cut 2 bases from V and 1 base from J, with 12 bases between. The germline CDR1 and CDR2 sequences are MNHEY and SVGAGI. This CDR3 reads CASSYKQVPSYEQYF. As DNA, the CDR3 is TGTGCCAGCAGTTACAAACAGGTTCCGTCCTACGAGCAGTACTTC.

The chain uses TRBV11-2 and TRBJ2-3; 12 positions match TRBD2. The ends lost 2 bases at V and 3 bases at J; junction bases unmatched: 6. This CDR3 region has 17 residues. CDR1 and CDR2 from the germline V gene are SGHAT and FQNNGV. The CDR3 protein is CASSLWLTSGRTDTQYF. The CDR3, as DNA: TGTGCCAGCAGCTTATGGCTTACTAGCGGGAGGACAGATACGCAGTATTTT.

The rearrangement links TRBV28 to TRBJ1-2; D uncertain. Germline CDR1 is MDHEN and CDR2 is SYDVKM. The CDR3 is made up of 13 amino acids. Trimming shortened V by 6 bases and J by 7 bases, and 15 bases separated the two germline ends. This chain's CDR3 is CASSKASGSGYTF. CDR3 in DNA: TGTGCCAGCAGCAAGGCGTCGGGGAGTGGCTACACCTTC.

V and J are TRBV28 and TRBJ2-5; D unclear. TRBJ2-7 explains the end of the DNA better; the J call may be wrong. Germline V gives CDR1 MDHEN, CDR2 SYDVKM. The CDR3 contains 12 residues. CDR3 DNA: TGTGCCAGCAGTTTGACCCGTTACGAGCAGTACTTC. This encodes CASSLTRYEQYF.

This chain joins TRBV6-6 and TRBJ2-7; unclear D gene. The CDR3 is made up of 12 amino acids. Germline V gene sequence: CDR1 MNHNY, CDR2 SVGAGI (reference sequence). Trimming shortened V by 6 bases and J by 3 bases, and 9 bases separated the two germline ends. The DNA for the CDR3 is TGTGCCAGCAGCCGGAAGAACTACGAGCAGTACTTC. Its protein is CASSRKNYEQYF.

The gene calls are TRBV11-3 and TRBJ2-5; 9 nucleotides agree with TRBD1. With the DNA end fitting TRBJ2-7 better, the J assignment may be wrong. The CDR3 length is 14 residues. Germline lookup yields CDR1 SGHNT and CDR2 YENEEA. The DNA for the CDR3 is TGTGCCAGCAGCCCCACCGGGACAGGGAACGAGCAGTACTTC. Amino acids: CASSPTGTGNEQYF.

The CDR3 nucleotides read TGCAGCGTTGACGTTCAGTCTCATGAGCAGTTCTTC. Translated: CSVDVQSHEQFF. This chain links TRBV29-1 with TRBJ2-1; D is unresolved. This CDR3 region has 12 residues. Trimming removed 3 bases from V and 8 bases from J, with 11 bases in between. CDR1 and CDR2 from the germline V gene are SQVTM and ANQGSEA.

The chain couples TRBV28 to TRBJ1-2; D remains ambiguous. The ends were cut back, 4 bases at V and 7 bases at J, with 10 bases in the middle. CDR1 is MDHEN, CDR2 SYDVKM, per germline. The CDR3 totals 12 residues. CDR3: CASSSEIRGYTF. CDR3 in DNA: TGTGCCAGCAGTTCTGAGATCCGTGGCTACACCTTC.

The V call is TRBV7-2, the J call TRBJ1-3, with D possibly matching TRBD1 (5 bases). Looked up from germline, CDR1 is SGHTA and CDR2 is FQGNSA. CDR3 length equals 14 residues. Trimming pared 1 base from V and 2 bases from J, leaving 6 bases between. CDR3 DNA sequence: TGTGCCAGCAGCTTAGGCAGGGCTGGAAACACCATATATTTT. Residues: CASSLGRAGNTIYF.